The rows below give T cell receptor beta chains drawn from one sample of a study of technical replicates of blood from a handful of donors. The data were produced by immunoSEQ multiplex PCR, yet TCRdb's version contains in-frame clones alone and is incomplete. The sample lists 76,000 or so clones; 75% to 95% were seen once. Sequencing used T cells isolated from PBMCs. These receptors all come from a human donor in good health. Each CDR3 is given with its conserved first and last residue. The D gene is left open where the match is weak. Clone size is not always given. Where it is, it says once, few, many or a class for expanded clones.

V gene: TRBV12-5; D gene: NA; clone size: few; J gene: TRBJ1-3; CDR3 protein: CASAKGQTQAGNTIYF; CDR3 DNA: TGTGCTAGTGCGAAAGGACAGACCCAGGCTGGAAACACCATATATTTT
V gene: TRBV28; D gene: TRBD1; clone size: NA; J gene: TRBJ1-5; CDR3 protein: CASSRGQGRLPPQHF; CDR3 DNA: TGTGCCAGCAGCCGAGGACAGGGTAGATTGCCGCCCCAGCATTTT
V gene: TRBV28; D gene: NA; clone size: NA; J gene: TRBJ1-5; CDR3 protein: CASTPNRYNQPQHF; CDR3 DNA: TGTGCCAGTACACCTAACAGGTACAATCAGCCCCAGCATTTT
V gene: TRBV5-5; D gene: NA; clone size: NA; J gene: TRBJ1-6; CDR3 protein: CASSLHLNTPNSPLHF; CDR3 DNA: TGTGCCAGCAGCCTCCATCTTAACACACCTAATTCACCCCTCCACTTT
V gene: TRBV11-2; D gene: TRBD1; clone size: NA; J gene: TRBJ2-7; CDR3 protein: CASSIGDRGYEQYF; CDR3 DNA: TGTGCCAGCAGCATAGGGGACAGGGGCTACGAGCAGTACTTC
V gene: TRBV19; D gene: TRBD1; clone size: NA; J gene: TRBJ2-7; CDR3 protein: CASSLSRGTGDKQYF; CDR3 DNA: TGTGCCAGTAGTCTCAGTCGGGGGACAGGGGACAAGCAGTACTTC
V gene: TRBV28; D gene: NA; clone size: NA; J gene: TRBJ2-3; CDR3 protein: CASIQGGRGTDTQYF; CDR3 DNA: TGTGCCAGCATCCAAGGAGGGAGAGGCACAGATACGCAGTATTTT
V gene: TRBV19; D gene: TRBD1; clone size: NA; J gene: TRBJ2-4; CDR3 protein: CATTGGLAKNIQYF; CDR3 DNA: TGTGCCACTACAGGGGGGCTAGCCAAAAACATTCAGTACTTC
V gene: TRBV11-2; D gene: TRBD2; clone size: once; J gene: TRBJ2-3; CDR3 protein: CASSPGTSGRASDTQYF; CDR3 DNA: TGTGCCAGCAGCCCCGGGACTAGCGGGAGGGCCTCCGATACGCAGTATTTT
V gene: TRBV6-1; D gene: NA; clone size: NA; J gene: TRBJ2-7; CDR3 protein: CASSGVSSSYEQYF; CDR3 DNA: TGTGCCAGCAGTGGCGTCTCGAGCTCCTACGAGCAGTACTTC
V gene: TRBV11-2; D gene: NA; clone size: NA; J gene: TRBJ2-7; CDR3 protein: CASSLVDSEFYEQYF; CDR3 DNA: TGTGCCAGCAGCTTAGTTGATAGCGAGTTCTACGAGCAGTACTTC
V gene: TRBV5-1; D gene: TRBD2; clone size: NA; J gene: TRBJ2-2; CDR3 protein: CASSFWTSEGTGELFF; CDR3 DNA: TGCGCCAGCAGCTTCTGGACTAGCGAAGGTACCGGGGAGCTGTTTTTT
V gene: TRBV15; D gene: TRBD1; clone size: NA; J gene: TRBJ2-5; CDR3 protein: CASDRGIGQETQYF; CDR3 DNA: TGTGCCAGCGACAGGGGGATTGGGCAAGAGACCCAGTACTTC
V gene: TRBV4-1; D gene: NA; clone size: NA; J gene: TRBJ1-5; CDR3 protein: CASSQRIGENQPQHF; CDR3 DNA: TGCGCCAGCAGCCAACGAATAGGGGAAAATCAGCCCCAGCATTTT
V gene: TRBV7-7; D gene: TRBD2; clone size: NA; J gene: TRBJ2-3; CDR3 protein: CASSPGGTSVTDTQYF; CDR3 DNA: TGTGCCAGCAGTCCCGGGGGGACTAGCGTAACAGATACGCAGTATTTT
V gene: TRBV30; D gene: NA; clone size: NA; J gene: TRBJ2-3; CDR3 protein: CAWYYVPDTQYF; CDR3 DNA: TGTGCCTGGTACTATGTACCAGATACGCAGTATTTT
V gene: TRBV11-3; D gene: TRBD1; clone size: NA; J gene: TRBJ1-1; CDR3 protein: CASSHRDRGGTEAFF; CDR3 DNA: TGTGCCAGCAGCCACAGGGACAGGGGTGGCACTGAAGCTTTCTTT
V gene: TRBV5-4; D gene: TRBD1; clone size: once; J gene: TRBJ2-7; CDR3 protein: CASSSAGTGGYEQYF; CDR3 DNA: TGTGCCAGCAGCTCGGCCGGGACAGGGGGCTACGAGCAGTACTTC
V gene: TRBV27; D gene: NA; clone size: NA; J gene: TRBJ1-5; CDR3 protein: CASSPSASLSQPQHF; CDR3 DNA: TGTGCCAGCAGTCCATCTGCTTCGCTTAGTCAGCCCCAGCATTTT
V gene: TRBV14; D gene: NA; clone size: NA; J gene: TRBJ1-2; CDR3 protein: CASSQDQFNGYTF; CDR3 DNA: TGTGCCAGCAGCCAAGATCAGTTTAATGGCTACACCTTC
V gene: TRBV5-8; D gene: NA; clone size: NA; J gene: TRBJ2-3; CDR3 protein: CASRVGTGQGYEDTQYF; CDR3 DNA: TGTGCCAGCAGGGTCGGAACCGGGCAGGGGTACGAGGATACGCAGTATTTT
V gene: TRBV30; D gene: TRBD1; clone size: NA; J gene: TRBJ2-7; CDR3 protein: CAWRSVDRSPYEQYF; CDR3 DNA: TGTGCCTGGAGGAGTGTGGACAGGTCCCCCTACGAGCAGTACTTC
V gene: TRBV7-2; D gene: NA; clone size: NA; J gene: TRBJ2-3; CDR3 protein: CASSFGGPSSDTQYF; CDR3 DNA: TGTGCCAGCAGCTTTGGAGGGCCCTCCTCAGATACGCAGTATTTT
V gene: TRBV7-9; D gene: NA; clone size: NA; J gene: TRBJ1-5; CDR3 protein: CASSLVSGRDQPQHF; CDR3 DNA: TGTGCCAGCAGCTTAGTCTCCGGGAGAGATCAGCCCCAGCATTTT
V gene: TRBV25-1; D gene: TRBD1; clone size: NA; J gene: TRBJ1-5; CDR3 protein: CASSEGQGVDQPQHF; CDR3 DNA: TGTGCCAGCAGTGAAGGACAGGGGGTAGATCAGCCCCAGCATTTT
V gene: TRBV5-1; D gene: NA; clone size: NA; J gene: TRBJ2-7; CDR3 protein: CASTPYTSRVGYEQYF; CDR3 DNA: TGCGCCAGCACTCCATACACCTCGCGGGTAGGCTACGAGCAGTACTTC
V gene: TRBV30; D gene: NA; clone size: NA; J gene: TRBJ2-7; CDR3 protein: CAWKPIGAEQYF; CDR3 DNA: TGTGCCTGGAAACCTATTGGGGCCGAGCAGTACTTC
V gene: TRBV6-5; D gene: TRBD2; clone size: once; J gene: TRBJ2-1; CDR3 protein: CASSYSLAGPYNEQFF; CDR3 DNA: TGTGCCAGCAGTTACTCCTTAGCGGGGCCTTACAATGAGCAGTTCTTC
V gene: TRBV12-5; D gene: TRBD1; clone size: NA; J gene: TRBJ2-7; CDR3 protein: CASGLVQFNRGPLSYEQYF; CDR3 DNA: TGTGCTAGTGGTTTGGTACAATTTAACAGGGGGCCTCTCTCCTACGAGCAGTACTTC
V gene: TRBV5-5; D gene: NA; clone size: NA; J gene: TRBJ1-2; CDR3 protein: CASSPPGDYGYTF; CDR3 DNA: TGTGCCAGCAGCCCGCCGGGTGACTATGGCTACACCTTC
V gene: TRBV19; D gene: TRBD2; clone size: medium-sized; J gene: TRBJ2-7; CDR3 protein: CASSTAAGRTYEQYF; CDR3 DNA: TGTGCCAGTAGTACCGCAGCGGGACGAACCTACGAGCAGTACTTC
V gene: TRBV11-2; D gene: TRBD1; clone size: NA; J gene: TRBJ1-5; CDR3 protein: CASSLEPRGDQPQHF; CDR3 DNA: TGTGCCAGCAGCTTAGAGCCCAGGGGGGATCAGCCCCAGCATTTT
V gene: TRBV19; D gene: NA; clone size: NA; J gene: TRBJ2-2; CDR3 protein: CASRTTGELFF; CDR3 DNA: TGTGCCAGTAGAACTACCGGGGAGCTGTTTTTT
V gene: TRBV29-1; D gene: TRBD1; clone size: NA; J gene: TRBJ1-1; CDR3 protein: CSVGPAQSEGALRYQAFF; CDR3 DNA: TGCAGCGTTGGACCCGCCCAGTCCGAGGGGGCGTTACGATACCAAGCTTTCTTT
V gene: TRBV5-1; D gene: TRBD2; clone size: NA; J gene: TRBJ2-5; CDR3 protein: CASSWGTSGYGTQYF; CDR3 DNA: TGCGCCAGCAGCTGGGGGACTAGCGGGTACGGGACCCAGTACTTC
V gene: TRBV27; D gene: NA; clone size: once; J gene: TRBJ1-1; CDR3 protein: CASSRDRNTEAFF; CDR3 DNA: TGTGCCAGCAGCCGAGACAGGAACACTGAAGCTTTCTTT
V gene: TRBV19; D gene: TRBD1; clone size: once; J gene: TRBJ1-4; CDR3 protein: CASSSGQGAFSTNEKLFF; CDR3 DNA: TGTGCCAGTAGTAGTGGACAGGGGGCCTTTAGTACTAATGAAAAACTGTTTTTT
V gene: TRBV6-1; D gene: NA; clone size: NA; J gene: TRBJ1-2; CDR3 protein: CASSDHNYGYTF; CDR3 DNA: TGTGCCAGCAGTGATCATAACTATGGCTACACCTTC
V gene: TRBV6-5; D gene: NA; clone size: NA; J gene: TRBJ1-2; CDR3 protein: CASRGTRGQTYGYTF; CDR3 DNA: TGTGCCAGCAGGGGAACGAGAGGACAGACCTATGGCTACACCTTC